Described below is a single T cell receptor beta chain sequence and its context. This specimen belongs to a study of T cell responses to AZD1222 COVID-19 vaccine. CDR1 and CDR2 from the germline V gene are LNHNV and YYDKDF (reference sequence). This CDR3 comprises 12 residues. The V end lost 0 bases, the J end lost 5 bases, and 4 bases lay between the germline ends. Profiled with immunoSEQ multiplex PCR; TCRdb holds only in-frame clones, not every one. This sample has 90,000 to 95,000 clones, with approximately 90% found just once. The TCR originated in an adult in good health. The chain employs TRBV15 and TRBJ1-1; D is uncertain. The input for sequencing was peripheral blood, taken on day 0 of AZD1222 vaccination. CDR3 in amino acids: CATSRDTTEAFF. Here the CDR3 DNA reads TGTGCCACCAGCAGAGATACTACTGAAGCTTTCTTT.